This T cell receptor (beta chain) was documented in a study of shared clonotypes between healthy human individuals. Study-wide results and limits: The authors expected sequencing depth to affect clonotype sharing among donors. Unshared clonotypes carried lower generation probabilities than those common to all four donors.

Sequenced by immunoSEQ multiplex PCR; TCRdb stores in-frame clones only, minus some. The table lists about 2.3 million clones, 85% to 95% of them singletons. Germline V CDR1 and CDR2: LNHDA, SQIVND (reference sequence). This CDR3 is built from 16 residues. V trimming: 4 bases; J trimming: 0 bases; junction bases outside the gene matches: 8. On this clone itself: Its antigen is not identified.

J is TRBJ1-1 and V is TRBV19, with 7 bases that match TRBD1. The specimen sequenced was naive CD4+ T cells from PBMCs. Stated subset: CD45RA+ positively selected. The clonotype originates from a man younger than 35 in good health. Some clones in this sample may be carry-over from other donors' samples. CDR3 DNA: TGTGCCAGTAGTACAGACAGGGCCCCAATGAACACTGAAGCTTTCTTT. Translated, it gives CASSTDRAPMNTEAFF.